The entry below gives a single T cell receptor beta chain sequence along with its context. Germline trimming cut 1 base from V and 1 base from J; bases unmatched to any gene: 4. Germline V gene sequence: CDR1 LNHNV, CDR2 YYDKDF (reference sequence). The CDR3 loop spans 16 amino acids. The data are from a study of response to subunit inactivated influenza vaccine. TCRdb passed the RT-PCR reads through MiXCR, listing each CDR3 protein once. The profile covers about 570,000 distinct CDR3 sequences, with over 9% appearing a single time and approximately 10% taken by the ten largest. The data also belong to a second study, concerning T cells expressing NK-cell markers. That report notes: The authors made TCR beta cDNA libraries by 5'RACE template switching. This switching added a universal primer site and UMIs. In sorted CD3+CD56+NKG2C+, CD3+CD56+NKG2C- and CD3+CD56-NKG2C+ T cells, TCR beta repertoires were obtained. As a fraction of CD8+ T cells, dominant NKG2C+ clonotypes reached about 1.0-7.5% in six donors. The study found these clonotypes also leading the CD3+CD56-NKG2C+ fraction in several donors.

This specimen consisted of PBMCs from blood, obtained on the day of vaccination. The rearrangement links TRBV15 to TRBJ2-3; 8 nucleotides line up with TRBD2. The receptor was derived from a middle-aged man who received an inactivated influenza vaccine. CDR3 DNA sequence: TGTGCCACCAGCAGAGTGTCGGGAGGGGGCACAGATACGCAGTATTTT. Protein: CATSRVSGGGTDTQYF.